This T cell receptor (beta chain) was sequenced in a study of CD8 T cells in ankylosing spondylitis. J was trimmed by 5 bases and V by 8 bases; bases with no gene match: 10. This CDR3 has 15 residues. Libraries of TCR beta came from quantitative 5'-RACE with molecular barcodes. TCRdb re-called the 5' RACE reads with MiXCR, one entry per CDR3 protein. The repertoire includes roughly 180,000 distinct CDR3 sequences, over 10% of them detected once, and 9.5% to 12% sits in the top ten. At least ten counts were recorded for this clonotype. The sequencing sample was made of blood, either unsorted or a sorted T cell fraction (not recorded which). The chain employs TRBV12-3 or TRBV12-4 and TRBJ2-2, with 8 bases that match TRBD1. This sequence originates from a female donor with ankylosing spondylitis or in good health (not recorded which). The CDR3 loop reads CASADPDRVTGELFF. CDR3 sequence (DNA): TGTGCCAGCGCTGACCCGGACAGGGTGACCGGGGAGCTGTTTTTT.